Included here is one TCR beta chain sequence, with context. The sample is drawn from a study of blood T cell repertoires in COVID-19. Looking at the study overall: Specimens from acute and convalescent COVID-19 originated in the United States, Italy and Spain.

TCRdb's table, derived via immunoSEQ multiplex PCR, lists solely in-frame clones and lacks some. The sample holds about 270,000 clones, approximately 90% seen once. The CDR3 covers 13 residues. The V and J ends lost 3 bases and 2 bases respectively, with 5 bases between them. Germline V CDR1 and CDR2: KGHSH, LQKENI. This TCR derives from a woman aged 25-40 years with acute COVID-19. This chain links TRBV18 with TRBJ2-1; no clear D gene. Sequencing input: PBMCs or T cells enriched from blood (not recorded which). The DNA of the CDR3 is TGTGCCAGCTCACCCTCCGCCTACAATGAGCAGTTCTTC. Translation: CASSPSAYNEQFF.